This T cell receptor beta chain was recorded in a study of response to subunit inactivated influenza vaccine. Each CDR3 protein gets one entry after TCRdb re-called the RT-PCR reads with MiXCR. The sample shows around 570,000 distinct CDR3 sequences, 10% to 12% of them seen only once. This clonotype appeared a few times. V lost 4 bases and J 1 base, leaving 13 bases between the germline ends. The CDR3 runs 15 residues. Germline lookup yields CDR1 KGHSH and CDR2 LQKENI. These data were likewise used in another study, on T cells expressing NK-cell markers. Per that study: Beta-chain TCR cDNA was generated via 5'RACE template switching with UMIs. The TCR beta repertoires were obtained from sorted CD3+CD56+NKG2C+, CD3+CD56+NKG2C- and CD3+CD56-NKG2C+ T cells. Seven sequenced donors out of eight were HCMV-seropositive, one seronegative. The study found dominant NKG2C+ clonotypes at roughly 1.0-8% of CD8+ T cells in 5 or 6 donors.

V gene TRBV18 combines with J gene TRBJ1-1, with D perhaps matching TRBD1 (5 bases). This clonotype was obtained from a man aged 50 or older who received an inactivated influenza vaccine. Specimen: PBMCs from blood, collected on the day of vaccination. The CDR3 sequence is CASSRLDSPNTEAFF. DNA of the CDR3: TGTGCCAGCTCACGCCTTGACAGCCCGAACACTGAAGCTTTCTTT.